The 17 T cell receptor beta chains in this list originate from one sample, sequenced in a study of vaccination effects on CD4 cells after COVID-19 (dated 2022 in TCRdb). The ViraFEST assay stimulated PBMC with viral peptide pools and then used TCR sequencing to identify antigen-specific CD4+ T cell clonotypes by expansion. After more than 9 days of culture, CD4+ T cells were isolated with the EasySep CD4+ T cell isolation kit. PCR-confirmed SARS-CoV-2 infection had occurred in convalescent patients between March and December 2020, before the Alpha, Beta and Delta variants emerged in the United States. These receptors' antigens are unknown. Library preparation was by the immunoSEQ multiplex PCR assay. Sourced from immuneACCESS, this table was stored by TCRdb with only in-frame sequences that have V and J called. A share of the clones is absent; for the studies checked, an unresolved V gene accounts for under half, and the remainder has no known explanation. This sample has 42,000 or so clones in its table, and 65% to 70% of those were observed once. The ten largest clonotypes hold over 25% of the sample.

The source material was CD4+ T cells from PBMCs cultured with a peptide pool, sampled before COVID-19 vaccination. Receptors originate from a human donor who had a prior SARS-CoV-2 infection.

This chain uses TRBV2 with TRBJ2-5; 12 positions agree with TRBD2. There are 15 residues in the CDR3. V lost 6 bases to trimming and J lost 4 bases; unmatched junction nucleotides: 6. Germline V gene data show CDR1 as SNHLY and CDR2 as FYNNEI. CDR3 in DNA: TGTGCCAGCAGAGGACTAGCGGGAATCAGAGAGACCCAGTACTTC. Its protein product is CASRGLAGIRETQYF.

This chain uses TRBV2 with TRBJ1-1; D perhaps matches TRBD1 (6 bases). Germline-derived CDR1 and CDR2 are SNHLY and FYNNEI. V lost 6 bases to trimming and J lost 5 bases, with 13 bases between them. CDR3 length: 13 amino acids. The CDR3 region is CASRREQGTEAFF. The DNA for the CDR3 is TGTGCCAGCAGGCGGGAGCAGGGGACTGAAGCTTTCTTT.

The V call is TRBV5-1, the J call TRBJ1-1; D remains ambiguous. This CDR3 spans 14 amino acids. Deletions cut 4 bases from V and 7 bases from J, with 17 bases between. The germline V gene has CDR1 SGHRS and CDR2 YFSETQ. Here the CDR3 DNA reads TGCGCCAGCAGCCCGGGCACACCAGGTGGTGAAGCTTTCTTT. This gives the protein CASSPGTPGGEAFF.

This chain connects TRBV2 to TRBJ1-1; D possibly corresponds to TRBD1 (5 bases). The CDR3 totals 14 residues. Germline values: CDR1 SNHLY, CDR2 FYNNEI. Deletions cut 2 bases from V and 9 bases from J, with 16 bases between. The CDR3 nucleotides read TGTGCCAGCAGTGAATGGGGGGTAGGATCTCAAGCTTTCTTT. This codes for CASSEWGVGSQAFF.

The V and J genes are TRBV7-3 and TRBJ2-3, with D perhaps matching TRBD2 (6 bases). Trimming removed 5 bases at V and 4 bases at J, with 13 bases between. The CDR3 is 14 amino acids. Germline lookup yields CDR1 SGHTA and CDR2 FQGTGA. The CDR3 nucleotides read TGTGCCAGCAGCCCAGGACTACAATCAGATACGCAGTATTTT. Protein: CASSPGLQSDTQYF.

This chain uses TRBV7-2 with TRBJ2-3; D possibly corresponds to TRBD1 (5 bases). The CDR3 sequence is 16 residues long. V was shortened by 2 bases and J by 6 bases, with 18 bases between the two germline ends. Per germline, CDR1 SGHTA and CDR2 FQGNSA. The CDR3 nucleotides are TGTGCCAGCAGCTTAACGGTACCAGCAGGGCGGGATACGCAGTATTTT. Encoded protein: CASSLTVPAGRDTQYF.

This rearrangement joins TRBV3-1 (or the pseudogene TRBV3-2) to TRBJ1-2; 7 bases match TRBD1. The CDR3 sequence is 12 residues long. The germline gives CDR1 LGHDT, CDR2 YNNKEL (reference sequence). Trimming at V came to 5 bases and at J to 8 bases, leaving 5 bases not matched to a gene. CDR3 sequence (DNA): TGTGCCAGCAGCAGGGCAGGGGGAGGCTACACCTTC. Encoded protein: CASSRAGGGYTF.

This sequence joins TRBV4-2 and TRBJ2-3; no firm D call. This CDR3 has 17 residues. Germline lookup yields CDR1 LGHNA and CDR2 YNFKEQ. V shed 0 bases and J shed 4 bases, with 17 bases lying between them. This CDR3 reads CASSQDLVPMSPDTQYF. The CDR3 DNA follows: TGTGCCAGCAGCCAAGATCTAGTTCCAATGTCGCCAGATACGCAGTATTTT.

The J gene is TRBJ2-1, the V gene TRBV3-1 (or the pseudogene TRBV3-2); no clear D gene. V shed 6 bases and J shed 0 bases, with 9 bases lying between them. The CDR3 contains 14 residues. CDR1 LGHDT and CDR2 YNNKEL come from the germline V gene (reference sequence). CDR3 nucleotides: TGTGCCAGCAGTGTGCGGAGCTCCTACAATGAGCAGTTCTTC. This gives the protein CASSVRSSYNEQFF.

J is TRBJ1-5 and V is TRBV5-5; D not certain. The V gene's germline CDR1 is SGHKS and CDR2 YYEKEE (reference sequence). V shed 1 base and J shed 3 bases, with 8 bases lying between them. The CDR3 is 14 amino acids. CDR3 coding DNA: TGTGCCAGCAGCTTGCTGGGGAACAATCAGCCCCAGCATTTT. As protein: CASSLLGNNQPQHF.

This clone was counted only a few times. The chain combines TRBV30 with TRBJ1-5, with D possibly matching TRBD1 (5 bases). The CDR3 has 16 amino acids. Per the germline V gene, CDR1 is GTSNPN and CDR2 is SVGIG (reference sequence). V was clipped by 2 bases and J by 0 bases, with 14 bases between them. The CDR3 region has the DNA TGTGCCTGGAGTATCCAGGGTAGGGATAGCAATCAGCCCCAGCATTTT. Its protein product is CAWSIQGRDSNQPQHF.

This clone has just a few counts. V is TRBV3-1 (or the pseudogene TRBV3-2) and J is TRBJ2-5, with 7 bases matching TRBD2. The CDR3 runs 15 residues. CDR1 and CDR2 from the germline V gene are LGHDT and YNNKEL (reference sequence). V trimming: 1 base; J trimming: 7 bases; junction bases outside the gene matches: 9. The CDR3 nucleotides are TGTGCCAGCAGCCAAGGGCTAGCGGAATCTGGGACCCAGTACTTC. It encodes CASSQGLAESGTQYF.

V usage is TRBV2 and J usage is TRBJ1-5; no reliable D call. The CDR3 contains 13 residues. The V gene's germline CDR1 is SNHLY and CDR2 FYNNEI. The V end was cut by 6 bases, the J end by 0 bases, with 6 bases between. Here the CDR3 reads CASRADSNQPQHF. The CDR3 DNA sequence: TGTGCCAGCAGGGCAGATAGCAATCAGCCCCAGCATTTT.

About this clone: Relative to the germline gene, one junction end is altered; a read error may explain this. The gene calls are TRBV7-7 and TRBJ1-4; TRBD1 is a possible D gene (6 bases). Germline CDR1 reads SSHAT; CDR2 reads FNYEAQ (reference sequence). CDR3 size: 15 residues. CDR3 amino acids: CASSLGGGPGEKLFF. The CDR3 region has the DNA TGTGCTAGCAGCTTAGGTGGGGGGCCGGGTGAAAAACTGTTTTTT.

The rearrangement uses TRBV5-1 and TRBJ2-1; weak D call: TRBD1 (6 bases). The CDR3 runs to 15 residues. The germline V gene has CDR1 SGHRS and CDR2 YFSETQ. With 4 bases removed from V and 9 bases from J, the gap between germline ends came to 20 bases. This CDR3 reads CASSLQGKKNSEQFF. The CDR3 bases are TGCGCCAGCAGCCTACAGGGTAAGAAAAACAGTGAGCAGTTCTTC.

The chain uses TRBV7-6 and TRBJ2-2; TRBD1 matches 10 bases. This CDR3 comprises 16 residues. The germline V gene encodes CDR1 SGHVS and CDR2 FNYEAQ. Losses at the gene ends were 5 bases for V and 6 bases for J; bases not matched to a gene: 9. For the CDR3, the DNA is TGTGCCAGCAGCCCACGCGGGACAGGGGTAGCCGGGGAGCTGTTTTTT. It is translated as CASSPRGTGVAGELFF.

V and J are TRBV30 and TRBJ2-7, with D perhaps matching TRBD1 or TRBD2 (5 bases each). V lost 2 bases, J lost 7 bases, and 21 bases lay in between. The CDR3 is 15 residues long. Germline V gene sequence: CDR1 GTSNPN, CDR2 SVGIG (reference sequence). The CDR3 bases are TGTGCCTGGAGTAGACACGAGTGGGACCGCATAGAGCAGTACTTC. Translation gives CAWSRHEWDRIEQYF.